These 6 T cell receptor beta chains originate from one sample sequenced in a study of OX40 agonist ivuxolimab in advanced cancers. Measured with immunoSEQ multiplex PCR; TCRdb has only the in-frame clones, and not every one. The sample lists about 29,000 clones; about nine tenths were seen once. The source material was CD4+ or CD8+ T cells sorted from blood, sampled in a trial of the OX40 agonist ivuxolimab. All receptors come from an adult with an advanced solid tumor such as melanoma, head and neck, liver or kidney cancer.

The chain has TRBV18 and TRBJ2-7; no reliable D call. V lost 4 bases to trimming and J lost 3 bases, with 7 bases between them. CDR1 is KGHSH, CDR2 LQKENI, per germline. CDR3 size: 12 residues. This chain's CDR3 is CASSQDNYEQYF. The CDR3, as DNA: TGTGCCAGCTCACAAGACAACTACGAGCAGTACTTC.

V usage is TRBV4-1 and J usage is TRBJ2-5; maybe TRBD2 (7 bases). Trimming left V 4 bases short and J 1 base short, with 13 bases between. CDR1 is MGHRA, CDR2 YSYEKL, per germline. This CDR3 is 15 amino acids long. The CDR3 sequence is CASSLRGAPQETQYF. The CDR3, as DNA: TGCGCCAGCAGCCTTCGGGGGGCCCCCCAAGAGACCCAGTACTTC.

This clone was counted a single time. This chain connects TRBV5-6 to TRBJ2-7; 7 nucleotides agree with TRBD2. The length of the CDR3 is 14 residues. Trimming at V came to 2 bases and at J to 7 bases, leaving 9 bases not matched to a gene. Germline V gives CDR1 SGHDT, CDR2 YYEEEE. In DNA form, the CDR3 reads TGTGCCAGCAGCTTCATGACGGGACTAACTGAGCAGTACTTC. Its protein is CASSFMTGLTEQYF.

Concerning this clone: The sample carries other DNA sequences with the same CDR3. CDR3 nucleotides: TGCGCCAGCAGCAAAGAGGGCAATAATTCACCCCTCCACTTT. Residues: CASSKEGNNSPLHF. This chain links TRBV21-1 with TRBJ1-6. TRBV21-1 is shown as a pseudogene. There are 14 residues in the CDR3.

The rearrangement uses TRBV7-9 and TRBJ2-3, with 8 bases matching TRBD2. The germline V gene has CDR1 SEHNR and CDR2 FQNEAQ (reference sequence). Trimming cost V 2 bases and J 2 bases; bases outside gene matches: 9. There are 17 residues in the CDR3. DNA of the CDR3: TGTGCCAGCAGCTTATCGCTAGGCGGGGGGTCCACAGATACGCAGTATTTT. Residues: CASSLSLGGGSTDTQYF.

The rearrangement uses TRBV7-3 and TRBJ2-1; possibly TRBD2 for D (5 bases). The CDR3 extends over 14 amino acids. V shed 2 bases and J shed 5 bases, with 10 bases lying between them. In germline, CDR1 is SGHTA, CDR2 FQGTGA. The CDR3 sequence: CASSLFSGDNEQFF. The CDR3 DNA reads TGTGCCAGCAGCTTATTCTCCGGGGACAATGAGCAGTTCTTC.